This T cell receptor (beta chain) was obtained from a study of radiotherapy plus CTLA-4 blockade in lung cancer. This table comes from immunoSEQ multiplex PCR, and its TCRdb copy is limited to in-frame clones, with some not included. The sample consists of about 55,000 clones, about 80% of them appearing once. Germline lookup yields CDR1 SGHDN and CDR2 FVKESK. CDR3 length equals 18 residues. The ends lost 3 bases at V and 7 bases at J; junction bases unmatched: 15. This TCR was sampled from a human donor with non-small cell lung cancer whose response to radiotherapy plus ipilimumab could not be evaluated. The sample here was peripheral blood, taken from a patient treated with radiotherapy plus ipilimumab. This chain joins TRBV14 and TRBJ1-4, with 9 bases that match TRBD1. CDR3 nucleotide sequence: TGTGCCAGCAGCCACACGGGACAGGGCCGCGGGGGACGTGAAAAACTGTTTTTT. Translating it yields CASSHTGQGRGGREKLFF.